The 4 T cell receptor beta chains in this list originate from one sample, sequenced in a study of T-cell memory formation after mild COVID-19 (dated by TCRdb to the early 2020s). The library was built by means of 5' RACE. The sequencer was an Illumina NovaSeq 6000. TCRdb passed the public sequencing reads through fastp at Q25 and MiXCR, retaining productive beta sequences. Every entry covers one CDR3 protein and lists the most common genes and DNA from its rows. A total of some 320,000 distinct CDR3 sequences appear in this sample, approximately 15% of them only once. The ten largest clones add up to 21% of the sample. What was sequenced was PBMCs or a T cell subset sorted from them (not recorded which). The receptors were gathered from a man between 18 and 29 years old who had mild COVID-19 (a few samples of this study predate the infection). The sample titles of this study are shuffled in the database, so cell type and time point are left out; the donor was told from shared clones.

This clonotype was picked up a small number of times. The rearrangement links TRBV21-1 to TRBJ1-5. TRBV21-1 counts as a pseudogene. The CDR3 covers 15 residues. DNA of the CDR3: TGTGCCAGCAGCAAAGAGTCCCACGGCAATCAGCCCCAGCATTTT. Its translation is CASSKESHGNQPQHF.

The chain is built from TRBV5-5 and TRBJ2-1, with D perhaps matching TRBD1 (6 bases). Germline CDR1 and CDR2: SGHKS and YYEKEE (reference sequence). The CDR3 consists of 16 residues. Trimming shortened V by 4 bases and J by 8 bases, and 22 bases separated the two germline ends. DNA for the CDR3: TGTGCCAGCAGCCCGGAGGCCAGGGGCGGACGCGATGAGCAGTTCTTC. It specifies CASSPEARGGRDEQFF.

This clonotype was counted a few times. The CDR3 here is CASSFSYRASQETQYF. The CDR3 region has the DNA TGTGCCAGCAGCTTCTCTTACAGGGCGAGCCAAGAGACCCAGTACTTC. This chain links TRBV7-2 with TRBJ2-5; D perhaps matches TRBD1 (6 bases). This CDR3 is built from 16 residues. Trimming removed 3 bases at V and 1 base at J, with 15 bases between. CDR1 and CDR2 (germline): SGHTA, FQGNSA.

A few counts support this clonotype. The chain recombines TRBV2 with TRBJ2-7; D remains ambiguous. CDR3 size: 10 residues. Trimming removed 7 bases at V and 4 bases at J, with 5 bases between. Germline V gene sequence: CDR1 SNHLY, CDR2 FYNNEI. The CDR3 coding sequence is TGTGCCAGCAATGAGTACGAGCAGTACTTC. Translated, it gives CASNEYEQYF.